This TCR beta chain was sequenced in a study of CD4 T cells in relation to SARS-CoV-2 and coronaviruses. About the study: ViraFEST: roughly 10-day antigen culture of PBMCs, then TCR beta CDR3 sequencing. Shared crossreactive spike epitopes were mapped to their HLA restriction. Study observations and caveats: The cross-reactivity analysis covered only spike protein, not other viral proteins.

The unexposed donors gave CD4+ T cells in about 2011-2018, prior to COVID-19. Isolation of CD4+ T cells took place after less than 13 days in culture. As cell numbers allowed, unexposed-donor CD4+ T cells faced SARS-CoV-2 S/N and four cold-coronavirus spikes. The CDR3 is made up of 17 amino acids. CDR1 and CDR2 (germline): MNHEY, SVGEGT. Trimming pared 5 bases from V and 0 bases from J, leaving 16 bases between. As concerns this clone: The antigen is unknown.

The protocol was immunoSEQ multiplex PCR, while the TCRdb copy is restricted to in-frame clones and leaves out a portion. The table has some 21,000 clones, around 80% seen once; the top ten hold approximately 16%. The receptor was derived from a human donor in good health. V gene TRBV6-2 or TRBV6-3 combines with J gene TRBJ2-2, with D possibly being TRBD1 or TRBD2 (5 bases each). The sample was CD4+ T cells from PBMCs, cultured in vitro. CDR3 loop: CASSRKTGTANTGELFF. Written as DNA, the CDR3 is TGTGCCAGCAGTCGCAAAACCGGGACGGCGAACACCGGGGAGCTGTTTTTT.